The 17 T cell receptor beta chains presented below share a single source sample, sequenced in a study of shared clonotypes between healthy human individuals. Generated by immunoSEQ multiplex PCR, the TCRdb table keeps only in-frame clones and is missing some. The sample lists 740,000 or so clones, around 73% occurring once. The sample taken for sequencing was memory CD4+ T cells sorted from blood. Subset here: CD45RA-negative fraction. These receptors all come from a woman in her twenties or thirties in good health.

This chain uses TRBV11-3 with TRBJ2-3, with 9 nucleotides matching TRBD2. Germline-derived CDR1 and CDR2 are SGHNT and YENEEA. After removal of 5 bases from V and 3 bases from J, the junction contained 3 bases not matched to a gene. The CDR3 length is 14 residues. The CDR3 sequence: CASSISGGTDTQYF. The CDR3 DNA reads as TGTGCCAGCAGCATTAGCGGGGGAACAGATACGCAGTATTTT.

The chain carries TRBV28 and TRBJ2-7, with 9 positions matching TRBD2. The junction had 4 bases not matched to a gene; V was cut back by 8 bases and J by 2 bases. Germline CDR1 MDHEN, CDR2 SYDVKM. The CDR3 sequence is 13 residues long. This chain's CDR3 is CASRLAGTYEQYF. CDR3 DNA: TGTGCCAGCCGGCTAGCGGGAACCTACGAGCAGTACTTC.

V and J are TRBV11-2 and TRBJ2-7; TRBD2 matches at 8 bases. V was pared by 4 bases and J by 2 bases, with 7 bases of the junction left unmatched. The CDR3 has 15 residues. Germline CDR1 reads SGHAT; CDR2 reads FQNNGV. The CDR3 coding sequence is TGTGCCAGCAGCTCCCCAAGCGGGAGCGCCTACGAGCAGTACTTC. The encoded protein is CASSSPSGSAYEQYF.

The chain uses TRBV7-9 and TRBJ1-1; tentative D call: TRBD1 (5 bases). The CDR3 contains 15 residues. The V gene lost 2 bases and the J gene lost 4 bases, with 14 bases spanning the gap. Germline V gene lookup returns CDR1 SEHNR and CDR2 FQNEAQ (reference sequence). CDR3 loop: CASSLNEGSFTEAFF. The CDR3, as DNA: TGTGCCAGCAGCTTAAACGAGGGGAGCTTCACTGAAGCTTTCTTT.

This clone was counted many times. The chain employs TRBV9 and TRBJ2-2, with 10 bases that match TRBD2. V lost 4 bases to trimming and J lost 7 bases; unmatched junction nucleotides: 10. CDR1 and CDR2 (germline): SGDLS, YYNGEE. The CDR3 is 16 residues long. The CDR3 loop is CASSPRTSGTYGELFF. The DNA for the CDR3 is TGTGCCAGCAGCCCCCGGACTAGCGGCACGTACGGGGAGCTGTTTTTT.

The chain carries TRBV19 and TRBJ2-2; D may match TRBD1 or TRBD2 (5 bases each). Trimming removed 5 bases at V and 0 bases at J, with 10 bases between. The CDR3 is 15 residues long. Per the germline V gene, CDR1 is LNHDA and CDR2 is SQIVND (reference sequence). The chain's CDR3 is CASSSGTANTGELFF. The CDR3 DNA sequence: TGTGCCAGTAGTTCCGGGACGGCGAACACCGGGGAGCTGTTTTTT.

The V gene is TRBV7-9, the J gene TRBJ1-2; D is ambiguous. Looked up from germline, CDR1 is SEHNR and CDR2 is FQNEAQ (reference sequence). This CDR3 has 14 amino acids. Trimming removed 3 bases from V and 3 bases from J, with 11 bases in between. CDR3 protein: CASSFRSEHYGYTF. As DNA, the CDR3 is TGTGCCAGCAGCTTCCGATCCGAGCACTATGGCTACACCTTC.

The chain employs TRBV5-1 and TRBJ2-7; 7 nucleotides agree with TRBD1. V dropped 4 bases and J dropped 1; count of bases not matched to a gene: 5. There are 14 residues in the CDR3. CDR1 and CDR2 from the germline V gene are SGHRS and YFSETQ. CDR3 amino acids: CASSVGQSSYEQYF. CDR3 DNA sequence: TGCGCCAGCAGCGTGGGACAGTCTTCCTACGAGCAGTACTTC.

The CDR3 is CASSWDSLNTEAFF. The DNA for the CDR3 is TGTGCCAGCAGCTGGGACAGTTTAAACACTGAAGCTTTCTTT. The chain joins TRBV7-2 to TRBJ1-1, with 7 bases lining up with TRBD1. CDR3 length: 14 residues. From germline, CDR1 is SGHTA and CDR2 FQGNSA. V shed 4 bases and J 2 bases; nucleotides not matched to a gene: 4.

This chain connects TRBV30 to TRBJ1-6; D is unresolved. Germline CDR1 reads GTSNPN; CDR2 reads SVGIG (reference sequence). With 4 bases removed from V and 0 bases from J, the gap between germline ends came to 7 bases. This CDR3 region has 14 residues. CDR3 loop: CAWNSGSYNSPLHF. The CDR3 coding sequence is TGTGCCTGGAACAGCGGCTCCTATAATTCACCCCTCCACTTT. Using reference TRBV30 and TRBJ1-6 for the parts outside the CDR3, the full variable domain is SQTIHQWPATLVQPVGSPLSLECTVEGTSNPNLYWYRQAAGRGLQLLFYSVGIGQISSEVPQNLSASRPQDRQFILSSKKLLLSDSGFYLCAWNSGSYNSPLHFGNGTRLTVT.

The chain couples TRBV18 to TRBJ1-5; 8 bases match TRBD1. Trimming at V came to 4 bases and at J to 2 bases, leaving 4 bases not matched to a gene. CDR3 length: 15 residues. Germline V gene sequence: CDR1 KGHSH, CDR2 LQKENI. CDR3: CASSQQGEGNQPQHF. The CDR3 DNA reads TGTGCCAGCTCACAACAGGGGGAAGGCAATCAGCCCCAGCATTTT.

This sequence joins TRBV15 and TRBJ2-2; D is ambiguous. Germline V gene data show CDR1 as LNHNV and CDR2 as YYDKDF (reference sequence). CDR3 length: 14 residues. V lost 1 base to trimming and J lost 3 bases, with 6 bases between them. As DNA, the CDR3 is TGTGCCACCAGCAGAGCACAAGACACCGGGGAGCTGTTTTTT. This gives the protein CATSRAQDTGELFF.

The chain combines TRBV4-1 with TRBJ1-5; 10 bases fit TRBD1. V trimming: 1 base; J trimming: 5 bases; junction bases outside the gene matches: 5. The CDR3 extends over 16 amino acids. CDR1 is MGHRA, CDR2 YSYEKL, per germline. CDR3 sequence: CASSQGSGTGDQPQHF. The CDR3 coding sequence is TGCGCCAGCAGCCAAGGATCCGGGACAGGGGATCAGCCCCAGCATTTT.

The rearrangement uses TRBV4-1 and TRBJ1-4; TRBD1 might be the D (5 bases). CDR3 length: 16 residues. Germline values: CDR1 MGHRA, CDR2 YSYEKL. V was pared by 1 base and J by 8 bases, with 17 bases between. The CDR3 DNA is TGCGCCAGCAGCCAAGGGGTCGCCAGGGTAGAAGAAAAACTGTTTTTT. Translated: CASSQGVARVEEKLFF.

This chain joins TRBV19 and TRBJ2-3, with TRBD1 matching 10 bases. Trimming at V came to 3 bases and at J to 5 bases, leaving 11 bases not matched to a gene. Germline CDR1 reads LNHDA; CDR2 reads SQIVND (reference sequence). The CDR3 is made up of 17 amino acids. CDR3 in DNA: TGTGCCAGTAGTATTCCCCCCTGGACAGGGGGAATAGATACGCAGTATTTT. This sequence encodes CASSIPPWTGGIDTQYF.

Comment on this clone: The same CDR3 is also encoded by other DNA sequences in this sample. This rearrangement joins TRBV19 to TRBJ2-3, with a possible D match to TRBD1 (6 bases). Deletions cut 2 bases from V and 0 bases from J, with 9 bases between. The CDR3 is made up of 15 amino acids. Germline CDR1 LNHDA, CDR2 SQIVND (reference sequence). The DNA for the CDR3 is TGTGCCAGTAGTATAATGGGACAAAGCACAGATACGCAGTATTTT. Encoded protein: CASSIMGQSTDTQYF. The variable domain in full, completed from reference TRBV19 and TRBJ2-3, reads DGGITQSPKYLFRKEGQNVTLSCEQNLNHDAMYWYRQDPGQGLRLIYYSQIVNDFQKGDIAEGYSVSREKKESFPLTVTSAQKNPTAFYLCASSIMGQSTDTQYFGPGTRLTVL.

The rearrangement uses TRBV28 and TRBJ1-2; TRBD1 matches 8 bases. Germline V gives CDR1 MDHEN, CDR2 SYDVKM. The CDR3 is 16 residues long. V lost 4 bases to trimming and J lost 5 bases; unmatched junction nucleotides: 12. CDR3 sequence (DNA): TGTGCCAGCAGTTCAACCTCCGGGACAGGAATTTATGGCTACACCTTC. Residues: CASSSTSGTGIYGYTF.